Below are 14 T cell receptor beta chains sequenced from a single sample in a study of immune heterogeneity within non-small cell lung tumors. Multiplex PCR relied on 32 V and 13 J primers to amplify TCR beta CDR3. From the multiplex PCR reads, TCRdb called clonotypes with MiXCR, one entry per CDR3 protein. The sample yields some 5,000 distinct CDR3 sequences, around 35% seen once. Genomic DNA from bulk tumor acted as the template, and about 550 ng was loaded per sample. The authors collected several far-apart biopsies from each primary tumor during surgery. Enrolled patients presented with newly diagnosed, previously untreated non-small cell lung cancer and underwent curative surgery. The sequenced sample was lung tumor tissue. These receptors were obtained from a woman in her forties or fifties with non-small cell lung cancer.

This clonotype was found a few times. The junction shows a germline mismatch at one end, possibly a read error. J is TRBJ2-5 and V is TRBV5-4; 9 nucleotides line up with TRBD2. CDR1 SGHNT and CDR2 YYREEE come from the germline V gene (reference sequence). This CDR3 is 16 amino acids long. Written as DNA, the CDR3 is TGTGCCAGCAGCTTGGGTAGCGGGAGAACAGGGCAGACCCAGCACTTC. Its protein is CASSLGSGRTGQTQHF.

By sample share, this clonotype is medium-sized. CDR3 protein: CSARGVAGVSETQYF. The CDR3 DNA follows: TGCAGTGCTAGAGGCGTAGCGGGAGTCTCAGAGACCCAGTACTTC. V usage is TRBV20-1 and J usage is TRBJ2-5; 9 bases align to TRBD2. Unmatched junction bases numbered 7, after V lost 1 base and J lost 4 bases. Looked up from germline, CDR1 is DFQATT and CDR2 is SNEGSKA (reference sequence). This CDR3 has 15 residues.

In its sample, this clonotype ranks as medium-sized (0.01 to 0.1%). The V call is TRBV5-1, the J call TRBJ1-2, with D perhaps matching TRBD1 (6 bases). Trimming pared 6 bases from V and 5 bases from J, leaving 17 bases between. The CDR3 is 14 amino acids. Germline CDR1 and CDR2: SGHRS and YFSETQ. The DNA for the CDR3 is TGCGCCAGCACGAGGGGGATAGGGGAATATGGCTACACCTTC. Amino acid sequence: CASTRGIGEYGYTF.

The chain joins TRBV28 to TRBJ2-7; 8 positions match TRBD2. V lost 4 bases, J lost 5 bases, and 7 bases stayed unmatched. This CDR3 spans 14 amino acids. Germline CDR1 MDHEN, CDR2 SYDVKM. DNA for the CDR3: TGTGCCAGCAGTTGGCAGCGGGAGAGGAACGAGCAGTACTTC. Translation: CASSWQRERNEQYF.

V usage is TRBV10-1 and J usage is TRBJ2-3; D unclear. CDR3 length: 12 residues. CDR1 is WNHNN, CDR2 SYGVQD, per germline (reference sequence). Trimming pared 5 bases from V and 8 bases from J, leaving 11 bases between. The CDR3 sequence is CASSSFWGTQYF. In nucleotides, the CDR3 is TGCGCCAGCAGTTCTTTTTGGGGTACGCAGTATTTT.

By share, this clonotype counts as medium-sized. The chain has TRBV19 and TRBJ1-1, with D tentatively TRBD1 (6 bases). Trimming removed 4 bases from V and 1 base from J, with 16 bases in between. This CDR3 comprises 16 residues. Germline CDR1 reads LNHDA; CDR2 reads SQIVND (reference sequence). The CDR3 protein is CASSTDSLKTNTEAFF. The CDR3 DNA sequence: TGTGCCAGTAGTACGGACAGCCTTAAAACGAACACTGAAGCTTTCTTT. Full variable domain (outside the CDR3, taken from reference TRBV19 and TRBJ1-1): DGGITQSPKYLFRKEGQNVTLSCEQNLNHDAMYWYRQDPGQGLRLIYYSQIVNDFQKGDIAEGYSVSREKKESFPLTVTSAQKNPTAFYLCASSTDSLKTNTEAFFGQGTRLTVV.

The rearrangement joins TRBV27 to TRBJ2-3; 8 nucleotides agree with TRBD2. The CDR3 spans 15 residues. Looked up from germline, CDR1 is MNHEY and CDR2 is SMNVEV (reference sequence). After removal of 9 bases from V and 2 bases from J, the junction contained 10 bases not matched to a gene. The CDR3 protein is CARIGVAGNTDTQYF. Written as DNA, the CDR3 is TGTGCCAGAATTGGGGTAGCGGGGAACACAGATACGCAGTATTTT.

The V and J genes are TRBV4-1 and TRBJ2-7; TRBD2 agrees at 7 bases. The CDR3 is made up of 17 amino acids. V shed 1 base and J 3 bases; nucleotides not matched to a gene: 12. CDR1 MGHRA and CDR2 YSYEKL come from the germline V gene. DNA of the CDR3: TGCGCCAGCAGCCAAGGCTCCGGACTAGAGGTGCACTACGAGCAGTACTTC. Protein: CASSQGSGLEVHYEQYF.

By proportion, this clonotype is medium-sized (0.01 to 0.1%). The CDR3 region has the DNA TGTGCCACCTCACCCCCCGCGGGCGGTAATAGGGCTGGAAACACCATATATTTT. Amino acid sequence: CATSPPAGGNRAGNTIYF. The V and J genes are TRBV6-1 and TRBJ1-3; no clear D. This CDR3 comprises 18 residues. The germline V and J ends were trimmed by 10 bases and 2 bases, with 27 bases remaining between them. Germline loops: CDR1 MNHNS, CDR2 SASEGT.

In its sample, this clonotype is medium-sized (0.01 to 0.1%). A read error may produce the germline difference seen at one junction end. The rearrangement links TRBV11-3 to TRBJ2-7; D is unclear. The CDR3 is 13 residues long. CDR1 and CDR2 from the germline V gene are SGHNT and YENEEA. CDR3 DNA: TGTGCCAGCAGCGTAGATCCGGCGTCCGAGCAGTACTTC. This encodes CASSVDPASEQYF. Full variable domain (remainder filled in from reference TRBV11-3 and TRBJ2-7): EAGVVQSPRYKIIEKKQPVAFWCNPISGHNTLYWYLQNLGQGPELLIRYENEEAVDDSQLPKDRFSAERLKGVDSTLKIQPAELGDSAVYLCASSVDPASEQYFGPGTRLTVT.

This clonotype is judged medium-sized. The V call is TRBV11-2, the J call TRBJ2-5, with TRBD2 as a possible D gene (5 bases). Trimming removed 2 bases at V and 1 base at J, with 11 bases between. The germline gives CDR1 SGHAT, CDR2 FQNNGV. The CDR3 is made up of 15 amino acids. The CDR3 DNA sequence: TGTGCCAGCAGCTTAACATTTAGCGCCCAAGAGACCCAGTACTTC. As protein: CASSLTFSAQETQYF.

V and J are TRBV15 and TRBJ1-1; no clear D gene. CDR1 and CDR2 from the germline V gene are LNHNV and YYDKDF (reference sequence). V was shortened by 0 bases and J by 6 bases, with 11 bases between the two germline ends. The CDR3 extends over 14 amino acids. DNA of the CDR3: TGTGCCACCAGCAGAGATCGCGGTTTCGCTGAAGCTTTCTTT. Its translation is CATSRDRGFAEAFF.

On this clonotype: Without the conserved terminal phenylalanine or tryptophan, this CDR3 likely stems from a read error. The chain recombines TRBV20-1 with TRBJ2-7, with 10 bases aligning to TRBD1. Germline trimming cut 3 bases from V and 7 bases from J; bases unmatched to any gene: 3. The germline V gene encodes CDR1 DFQATT and CDR2 SNEGSKA (reference sequence). The CDR3 contains 12 residues. This CDR3 is CSARDRGREQYL. The CDR3 coding sequence is TGCAGTGCTAGGGACAGGGGGAGGGAGCAGTACTTA.

This rearrangement joins TRBV2 to TRBJ2-7; D might be TRBD1 (6 bases). Deletions cut 6 bases from V and 2 bases from J, with 11 bases between. The CDR3 runs to 13 residues. The germline gives CDR1 SNHLY, CDR2 FYNNEI. The CDR3 region is CASRTTGAYEQYF. The CDR3 DNA is TGTGCCAGCAGAACGACAGGAGCCTACGAGCAGTACTTC.